These 12 T cell receptor beta chains were all obtained from the same sample, sequenced in a study of cytotoxic CD8 clonotypes in ibrutinib-treated CLL. Measured with immunoSEQ multiplex PCR; TCRdb has only the in-frame clones, and not every one. The sample lists roughly 200,000 clones; approximately 75% were seen once. The specimen was PBMCs, collected after 12 months of ibrutinib treatment. These receptors all stem from a human donor with chronic lymphocytic leukemia.

The CDR3 here is CASSSYINEQFF. CDR3 coding DNA: TGTGCCAGCAGCTCGTACATAAATGAGCAGTTCTTC. The chain uses TRBV7-2 and TRBJ2-1; no definite D call. V shed 4 bases and J shed 7 bases, with 8 bases lying between them. This CDR3 is 12 amino acids long. Germline loops: CDR1 SGHTA, CDR2 FQGNSA.

In its sample, this clone was seen once. The J gene is TRBJ2-1, the V gene TRBV27; D tentatively fits TRBD1 or TRBD2 (5 bases each). The CDR3 consists of 14 residues. Germline CDR1 is MNHEY and CDR2 is SMNVEV (reference sequence). The ends were cut back, 4 bases at V and 4 bases at J, with 11 bases in the middle. The CDR3 loop reads CASSSPWGYNEQFF. In DNA, the CDR3 is TGTGCCAGCAGTTCCCCCTGGGGGTACAATGAGCAGTTCTTC.

The V call is TRBV11-2, the J call TRBJ2-1; the D is unclear. This CDR3 is 13 amino acids long. The germline CDR1 and CDR2 sequences are SGHAT and FQNNGV. V was trimmed by 6 bases and J by 10 bases, leaving 16 bases between them. The CDR3 loop is CASRPSDLVEQFF. The CDR3 nucleotides read TGTGCCAGCAGACCCTCAGATCTGGTGGAGCAGTTCTTC. Together with reference TRBV11-2 and TRBJ2-1, the CDR3 gives the full variable domain: EAGVAQSPRYKIIEKRQSVAFWCNPISGHATLYWYQQILGQGPKLLIQFQNNGVVDDSQLPKDRFSAERLKGVDSTLKIQPAKLEDSAVYLCASRPSDLVEQFFGPGTRLTVL.

This sequence joins TRBV9 and TRBJ2-2; D call uncertain. Trimming removed 3 bases from V and 2 bases from J, with 8 bases in between. CDR3 length: 14 residues. Germline CDR1 reads SGDLS; CDR2 reads YYNGEE. The DNA for the CDR3 is TGTGCCAGCAGCGAAAGATCTAACACCGGGGAGCTGTTTTTT. As protein: CASSERSNTGELFF.

The V gene is TRBV7-2, the J gene TRBJ2-5; the D gene is possibly TRBD2 (7 bases). CDR3 size: 15 residues. The germline CDR1 and CDR2 sequences are SGHTA and FQGNSA. V lost 3 bases and J lost 5, with 16 bases in between. This CDR3 reads CASSFRGAGAETQYF. As DNA, the CDR3 is TGTGCCAGCAGCTTCCGGGGGGCCGGGGCGGAGACCCAGTACTTC.

The chain links TRBV5-6 to TRBJ1-2; D ambiguous. The CDR3 runs to 12 residues. Trimming removed 1 base at V and 8 bases at J, with 9 bases between. Germline-derived CDR1 and CDR2 are SGHDT and YYEEEE. The CDR3: CASSLLGNGYTF. In nucleotides, the CDR3 is TGTGCCAGCAGCTTGTTGGGAAACGGCTACACCTTC.

The chain couples TRBV5-6 to TRBJ2-7; D uncertain. This CDR3 region has 15 residues. CDR1 and CDR2 (germline): SGHDT, YYEEEE. Trimming stripped 0 bases from V and 1 base from J, with 11 bases between. The CDR3 region has the DNA TGTGCCAGCAGCTTGGGCGGAGTATTTTCCTACGAGCAGTACTTC. Amino acid sequence: CASSLGGVFSYEQYF.

This chain links TRBV7-8 with TRBJ1-1, with D perhaps matching TRBD1 (6 bases). Germline loops: CDR1 SGHVS, CDR2 FQNEAQ. Trimming removed 2 bases from V and 7 bases from J, with 23 bases in between. CDR3 size: 17 residues. CDR3 residues: CASSLPDPPTGAVEAFF. The CDR3 nucleotides are TGTGCCAGCAGCTTACCCGACCCTCCGACAGGCGCAGTTGAAGCTTTCTTT.

This chain connects TRBV5-1 to TRBJ1-2; possible D gene TRBD1, 5 bases. V shed 0 bases and J shed 4 bases, with 16 bases lying between them. Germline V CDR1 and CDR2: SGHRS, YFSETQ. The CDR3 is 16 amino acids. The CDR3 is CASSLEGLRDGYGYTF. The CDR3 coding sequence is TGCGCCAGCAGCTTGGAGGGGCTGAGGGACGGCTATGGCTACACCTTC.

This clone was recorded only once. The rearrangement links TRBV11-2 to TRBJ1-1; 9 bases are shared with TRBD1. The length of the CDR3 is 11 residues. The germline V gene encodes CDR1 SGHAT and CDR2 FQNNGV. After removal of 7 bases from V and 11 bases from J, the junction contained 5 bases not matched to a gene. CDR3: CASTYRGQAFF. CDR3 DNA sequence: TGTGCCAGCACCTACAGGGGGCAGGCTTTCTTT. Together with reference TRBV11-2 and TRBJ1-1, the CDR3 gives the full variable domain: EAGVAQSPRYKIIEKRQSVAFWCNPISGHATLYWYQQILGQGPKLLIQFQNNGVVDDSQLPKDRFSAERLKGVDSTLKIQPAKLEDSAVYLCASTYRGQAFFGQGTRLTVV.

This clone showed up just a few times. This rearrangement joins TRBV13 to TRBJ1-4; D is undetermined. Looked up from germline, CDR1 is PRHDT and CDR2 is FYEKMQ (reference sequence). V lost 3 bases to trimming and J lost 8 bases, with 7 bases between them. CDR3 length equals 12 residues. The CDR3 coding sequence is TGTGCCAGCAGCTTTGTCGGGGAAAAACTGTTTTTT. It translates to CASSFVGEKLFF.

This chain connects TRBV27 to TRBJ2-7; 7 nucleotides agree with TRBD1. The CDR3 is 13 amino acids. Losses at the gene ends were 8 bases for V and 0 bases for J; bases not matched to a gene: 4. Germline V gives CDR1 MNHEY, CDR2 SMNVEV (reference sequence). The CDR3 nucleotides are TGTGCCAGCGGGACAGCGAGCTCCTACGAGCAGTACTTC. The encoded protein is CASGTASSYEQYF.